The rows below give T cell receptor beta chains drawn from one sample of a study of spatial heterogeneity in lung cancer. MiXCR, applied by TCRdb to the 5' RACE reads, yields one record per CDR3 protein. The table records about 21,000 distinct CDR3 sequences, approximately 4.4% of them present only once. This material consisted of PBMCs, taken at surgery. These receptors were collected from a male donor with early-stage non-small cell lung cancer. Both conserved end residues are part of each CDR3. The D gene is left open where the match is weak. Size is stated for part of the rows, as once, few or many counts, or as a class when the clone is expanded.

length: 14
D: -
size: many
V: TRBV6-2/TRBV6-3
J: TRBJ2-7
DNA: TGTGCCAGCAGCCAGGGAGGGGGCAGTTACGAGCAGTACTTC
CDR3: CASSQGGGSYEQYF

length: 18
D: TRBD2
size: many
V: TRBV15
J: TRBJ2-3
DNA: TGTGCCACCAGCAGAGATCTGGGACTAGCGACCCGCGGGGATACGCAGTATTTT
CDR3: CATSRDLGLATRGDTQYF

length: 12
D: -
size: many
V: TRBV6-5
J: TRBJ2-3
DNA: TGTGCCAGCAGTTCCCCCTTAGGTACGCAGTATTTT
CDR3: CASSSPLGTQYF

length: 11
D: -
size: many
V: TRBV27
J: TRBJ2-3
DNA: TGTGCCAGCAGTACGTGGGATACGCAGTATTTT
CDR3: CASSTWDTQYF

length: 16
D: -
size: many
V: TRBV6-5
J: TRBJ1-2
DNA: TGTGCCAGCAGTTACTCGAAACAGTCATTCAACTATGGCTACACCTTC
CDR3: CASSYSKQSFNYGYTF

length: 15
D: -
size: medium-sized
V: TRBV4-1
J: TRBJ1-5
DNA: TGCGCCAGCAGCCCCCCAGGGGCTAGCAATCAGCCCCAGCATTTT
CDR3: CASSPPGASNQPQHF

length: 14
D: -
size: few
V: TRBV5-1
J: TRBJ2-7
DNA: TGCGCCAGCAGCTTGGAAGGACCATCCTACGAGCAGTACTTC
CDR3: CASSLEGPSYEQYF

length: 14
D: -
size: few
V: TRBV18
J: TRBJ2-5
DNA: TGTGCCAGCTCACCAGTCAGAAGCCAAGAGACCCAGTACTTC
CDR3: CASSPVRSQETQYF

length: 18
D: -
size: many
V: TRBV21-1
J: TRBJ2-4
DNA: TGTGCCAGCAGCAAAACGGAATCGGGGTGGTTGGCCAAAAACATTCAGTACTTC
CDR3: CASSKTESGWLAKNIQYF

length: 13
D: -
size: -
V: TRBV7-9
J: TRBJ2-5
DNA: TGTGCCAGCAGCTTAGGAGATGGGGGGACCCAGTACTTC
CDR3: CASSLGDGGTQYF

length: 16
D: -
size: many
V: TRBV7-2
J: TRBJ2-1
DNA: TGTGCCAGCAGCTCTTTTAGCGGAGGAACCTACAATGAGCAGTTCTTC
CDR3: CASSSFSGGTYNEQFF

length: 13
D: -
size: many
V: TRBV5-1
J: TRBJ1-1
DNA: TGCGCCAGCAGCTTGGGCCATGGCACTGAAGCTTTCTTT
CDR3: CASSLGHGTEAFF

length: 18
D: TRBD1
size: -
V: TRBV19
J: TRBJ1-1
DNA: TGTGCCAGTAGTATCATAGGGACAGGAGCCTATTTGAACACTGAAGCTTTCTTT
CDR3: CASSIIGTGAYLNTEAFF

length: 15
D: -
size: many
V: TRBV7-9
J: TRBJ1-4
DNA: TGTGCCAGCAGGTCTACCAGTGCAACTAATGAAAAACTGTTTTTT
CDR3: CASRSTSATNEKLFF

length: 17
D: TRBD2
size: many
V: TRBV27
J: TRBJ2-1
DNA: TGTGCCAGCAGTCCCTCACTCCTAGCGGGGACCTACAATGAGCAGTTCTTC
CDR3: CASSPSLLAGTYNEQFF

length: 15
D: -
size: many
V: TRBV7-2
J: TRBJ2-6
DNA: TGTGCCAGCGCAACCTCCAGCTCTGGGGCCAACGTCCTGACTTTC
CDR3: CASATSSSGANVLTF

length: 16
D: TRBD2
size: many
V: TRBV7-2
J: TRBJ2-1
DNA: TGTGCCAGCAGCAAGAGGAGCGGGAGTGGCTACAATGAGCAGTTCTTC
CDR3: CASSKRSGSGYNEQFF

length: 18
D: TRBD2
size: many
V: TRBV3-1
J: TRBJ2-5
DNA: TGTGCCAGCAGCCGACTGGCGACTAGCGGGAGTGGCCAAGAGACCCAGTACTTC
CDR3: CASSRLATSGSGQETQYF

length: 15
D: -
size: -
V: TRBV7-2
J: TRBJ2-1
DNA: TGTGCCAGCAGCCCCGGGAGGGGGCGAAGGAATGAGCAGTTCTTC
CDR3: CASSPGRGRRNEQFF

length: 16
D: TRBD2
size: many
V: TRBV6-5
J: TRBJ2-1
DNA: TGTGCCAGCAGTCGGAGCGGGACCTATTTACCGGGGGAGCAGTTCTTC
CDR3: CASSRSGTYLPGEQFF

length: 15
D: -
size: many
V: TRBV4-1
J: TRBJ2-7
DNA: TGCGCCAGCAGCCAAGAGCAGGGAAGCTCCTACGAGCAGTACTTC
CDR3: CASSQEQGSSYEQYF

length: 17
D: TRBD2
size: many
V: TRBV9
J: TRBJ2-1
DNA: TGTGCCAGCAGCGCCTGGACTAGCGGGATGGTTGGGGATGAGCAGTTCTTC
CDR3: CASSAWTSGMVGDEQFF

length: 15
D: TRBD1
size: medium-sized
V: TRBV2
J: TRBJ1-1
DNA: TGTGCCAGCAGGCGGGACAGACTACGGAACACTGAAGCTTTCTTT
CDR3: CASRRDRLRNTEAFF

length: 11
D: -
size: few
V: TRBV4-2
J: TRBJ2-7
DNA: TGTGCCAGCAGCCAAAGATCCGAGCAGTACTTC
CDR3: CASSQRSEQYF

length: 16
D: TRBD2
size: many
V: TRBV5-1
J: TRBJ2-1
DNA: TGCGCCAGCAGCCCACTCCAGTTAGCGGGAGTAAATGAGCAGTTCTTC
CDR3: CASSPLQLAGVNEQFF

length: 18
D: -
size: few
V: TRBV27
J: TRBJ2-1
DNA: TGTGCCAGCAGTTTAGAGTACTGGCCGCATAGCTACTACAATGAGCAGTTCTTC
CDR3: CASSLEYWPHSYYNEQFF

length: 14
D: -
size: few
V: TRBV6-2/TRBV6-3
J: TRBJ2-2
DNA: TGTGCCAGCAGGGCCACGGGGGAGGCCGGGGAGCTGTTTTTT
CDR3: CASRATGEAGELFF

length: 15
D: -
size: many
V: TRBV5-1
J: TRBJ2-1
DNA: TGCGCCAGTCAAGCATCCACAGGGTCCTTCAATGAGCAGTTCTTC
CDR3: CASQASTGSFNEQFF

length: 14
D: TRBD1
size: many
V: TRBV29-1
J: TRBJ2-7
DNA: TGCAGCGGGAGCGGGACAGGGGGATCTTGGGAGCAGTACTTC
CDR3: CSGSGTGGSWEQYF

length: 17
D: TRBD2
size: -
V: TRBV5-1
J: TRBJ2-2
DNA: TGCGCCAGCAGCGAGACTAGCGGGAGGGCCTCGATCGGGGAGCTGTTTTTT
CDR3: CASSETSGRASIGELFF

length: 16
D: -
size: few
V: TRBV5-1
J: TRBJ2-2
DNA: TGCGCCAGCAGCCTTACCGGGACACCGTTAACCGGGGAGCTGTTTTTT
CDR3: CASSLTGTPLTGELFF

length: 19
D: -
size: -
V: TRBV5-1
J: TRBJ1-3
DNA: TGCGCCAGCAGCCCGCGTGCTGCAGGGATATTGGGTAGAGGAAACACCATATATTTT
CDR3: CASSPRAAGILGRGNTIYF